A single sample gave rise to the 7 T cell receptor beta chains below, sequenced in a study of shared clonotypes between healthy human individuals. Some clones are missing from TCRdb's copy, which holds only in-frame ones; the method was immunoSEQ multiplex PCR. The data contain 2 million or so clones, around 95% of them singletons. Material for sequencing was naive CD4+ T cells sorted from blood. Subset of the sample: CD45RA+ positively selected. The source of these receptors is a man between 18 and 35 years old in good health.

CDR3 coding DNA: TGTGCCAGCAGCTCGGTTCCGGGACGGGTGGCCAAAAACATTCAGTACTTC. Translated, it gives CASSSVPGRVAKNIQYF. The chain carries TRBV5-6 and TRBJ2-4; D possibly uses TRBD1 or TRBD2 (5 bases each). The germline V gene encodes CDR1 SGHDT and CDR2 YYEEEE. The CDR3 totals 17 residues. Deletions cut 3 bases from V and 1 base from J, with 17 bases between.

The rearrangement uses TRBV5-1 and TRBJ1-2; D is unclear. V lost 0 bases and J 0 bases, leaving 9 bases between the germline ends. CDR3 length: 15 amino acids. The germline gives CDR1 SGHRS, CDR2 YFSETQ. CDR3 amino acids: CASSLVGKANYGYTF. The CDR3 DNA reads TGCGCCAGCAGCTTGGTCGGGAAAGCTAACTATGGCTACACCTTC.

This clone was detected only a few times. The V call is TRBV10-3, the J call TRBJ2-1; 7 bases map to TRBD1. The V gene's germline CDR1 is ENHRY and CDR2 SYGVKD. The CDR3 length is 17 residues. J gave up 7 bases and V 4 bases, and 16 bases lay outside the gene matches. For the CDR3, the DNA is TGTGCCATCAGTGTGGGGGCCATGACAGGGCCCGGTAATGAGCAGTTCTTC. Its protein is CAISVGAMTGPGNEQFF.

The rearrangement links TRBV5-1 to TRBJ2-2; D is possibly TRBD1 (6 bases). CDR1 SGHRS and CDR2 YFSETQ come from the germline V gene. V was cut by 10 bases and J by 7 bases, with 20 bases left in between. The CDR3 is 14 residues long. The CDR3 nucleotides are TGCGCCGGCAAGGACAGACCCGCGGGCGGGGAGCTGTTTTTT. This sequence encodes CAGKDRPAGGELFF. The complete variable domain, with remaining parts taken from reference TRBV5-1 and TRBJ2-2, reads KAGVTQTPRYLIKTRGQQVTLSCSPISGHRSVSWYQQTPGQGLQFLFEYFSETQRNKGNFPGRFSGRQFSNSRSEMNVSTLELGDSALYLCAGKDRPAGGELFFGEGSRLTVL.

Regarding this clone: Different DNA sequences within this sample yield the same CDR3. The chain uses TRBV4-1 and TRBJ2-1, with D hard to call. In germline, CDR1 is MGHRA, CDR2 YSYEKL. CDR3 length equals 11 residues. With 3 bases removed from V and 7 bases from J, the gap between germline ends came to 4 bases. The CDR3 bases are TGCGCCAGCAGCCACCGAAATGAGCAGTTCTTC. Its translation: CASSHRNEQFF.

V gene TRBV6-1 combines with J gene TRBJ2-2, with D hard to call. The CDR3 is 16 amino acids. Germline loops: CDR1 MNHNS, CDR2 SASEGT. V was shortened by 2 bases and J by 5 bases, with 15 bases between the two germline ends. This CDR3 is CASSESPLYWTGELFF. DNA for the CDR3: TGTGCCAGCAGTGAATCCCCTTTGTACTGGACCGGGGAGCTGTTTTTT.

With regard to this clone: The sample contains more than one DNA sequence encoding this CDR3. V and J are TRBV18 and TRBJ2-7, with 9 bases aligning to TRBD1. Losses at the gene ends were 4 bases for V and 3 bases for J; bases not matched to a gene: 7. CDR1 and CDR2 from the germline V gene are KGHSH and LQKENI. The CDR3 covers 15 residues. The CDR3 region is CASSLGQGSVYEQYF. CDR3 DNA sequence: TGTGCCAGCTCACTTGGACAGGGGTCTGTCTACGAGCAGTACTTC.